Each of the 27 T cell receptor beta chains below was sequenced from the same sample in a study of cytomegalovirus exposure and HLA in healthy donors. PCR used 60 Vbeta primers and 13 Jbeta primers. Sequencing used immunoSEQ multiplex PCR; TCRdb keeps in-frame clones, though not all of them. The sample lists more than 95,000 clones, roughly 83% occurring once. Specimen: PBMCs. The source of these receptors is a young man in good health and CMV-seropositive.

This chain joins TRBV6-1 and TRBJ1-2, with 7 bases identical to TRBD1. The junction had 8 bases not matched to a gene; V was cut back by 5 bases and J by 8 bases. Germline CDR1 MNHNS, CDR2 SASEGT. This CDR3 spans 13 amino acids. This CDR3 is CASSTDRDRGYTF. For the CDR3, the DNA is TGTGCCAGCAGTACCGACAGGGACCGCGGCTACACCTTC.

The chain joins TRBV5-1 to TRBJ1-1; D gene unclear. The CDR3 contains 15 residues. V dropped 0 bases and J dropped 1 base, with 10 bases sitting between them. The germline V gene has CDR1 SGHRS and CDR2 YFSETQ. In DNA form, the CDR3 reads TGCGCCAGCAGCTTGGCCGAGGGTTCGAACACTGAAGCTTTCTTT. As protein: CASSLAEGSNTEAFF.

The chain combines TRBV9 with TRBJ2-7; D is uncertain. CDR1 is SGDLS and CDR2 is YYNGEE in the germline V gene. The CDR3 covers 15 residues. V lost 0 bases and J 1 base, leaving 11 bases between the germline ends. The CDR3 sequence is CASSVGDSGSYEQYF. The DNA of the CDR3 is TGTGCCAGCAGCGTAGGAGACTCCGGATCCTACGAGCAGTACTTC.

The chain carries TRBV19 and TRBJ2-7; possible D gene TRBD2, 6 bases. V was cut by 5 bases and J by 9 bases, with 23 bases left in between. CDR1 and CDR2 (germline): LNHDA, SQIVND (reference sequence). This CDR3 has 15 amino acids. In nucleotides, the CDR3 is TGTGCCAGTAGTGCCGCTTCGGGACTTCTGGGGGGGCAGTACTTC. Protein sequence: CASSAASGLLGGQYF.

This chain links TRBV11-2 with TRBJ2-3; TRBD1 might be the D (6 bases). This CDR3 is 12 amino acids long. Looked up from germline, CDR1 is SGHAT and CDR2 is FQNNGV. V was clipped by 6 bases and J by 5 bases, with 9 bases between them. DNA of the CDR3: TGTGCCAGCAGTCCAGGGGTAGATACGCAGTATTTT. It yields the protein CASSPGVDTQYF.

The genes are TRBV5-8 and TRBJ2-1, with D uncertain. V gave up 4 bases and J gave up 4 bases, with 6 bases separating them. The CDR3 extends over 12 amino acids. The germline V gene has CDR1 SGHTS and CDR2 YDEGEE. The CDR3 protein is CASSAEYNEQFF. CDR3 in DNA: TGTGCCAGCAGCGCAGAATACAATGAGCAGTTCTTC.

The chain links TRBV14 to TRBJ2-7; 8 bases match TRBD1. The length of the CDR3 is 16 residues. The trim removed 1 base at V and 6 bases at J, leaving 11 bases unmatched. Looked up from germline, CDR1 is SGHDN and CDR2 is FVKESK. The CDR3 bases are TGTGCCAGCAGCCAAGGTCAGACAGGGGCATTCGGCGAGCAGTACTTC. Residues: CASSQGQTGAFGEQYF.

V is TRBV6-5 and J is TRBJ1-3, with D perhaps TRBD1 (5 bases). Deletions cut 7 bases from V and 0 bases from J, with 13 bases between. Germline V lookup: CDR1 MNHEY, CDR2 SVGAGI. The CDR3 runs 15 residues. The CDR3 coding sequence is TGTGCCAGCACCGCCGGGGGGGGCTCTGGAAACACCATATATTTT. Encoded protein: CASTAGGGSGNTIYF.

This clone was observed a handful of times. The gene calls are TRBV29-1 and TRBJ2-1, with 10 nucleotides matching TRBD1. The CDR3 totals 14 residues. J lost 3 bases, V lost 5 bases, and 4 bases had no gene match. CDR1 is SQVTM and CDR2 is ANQGSEA in the germline V gene. Written as DNA, the CDR3 is TGCAGCGTTCGCGGGACAGGGGACTACAATGAGCAGTTCTTC. Protein sequence: CSVRGTGDYNEQFF.

The chain couples TRBV12-5 to TRBJ2-3; 8 bases are shared with TRBD2. CDR1 and CDR2 (germline): LGHNT, FRNRAP. The CDR3 length is 16 residues. V lost 1 base to trimming and J lost 8 bases; unmatched junction nucleotides: 11. CDR3 protein: CASGLGLAPPAGTQYF. CDR3 nucleotide sequence: TGTGCTAGTGGTTTGGGACTAGCGCCCCCCGCGGGTACGCAGTATTTT. Complete variable domain (other parts from reference TRBV12-5 and TRBJ2-3): DARVTQTPRHKVTEMGQEVTMRCQPILGHNTVFWYRQTMMQGLELLAYFRNRAPLDDSGMPKDRFSAEMPDATLATLKIQPSEPRDSAVYFCASGLGLAPPAGTQYFGPGTRLTVL.

The chain is built from TRBV27 and TRBJ1-6; 7 positions agree with TRBD1. The CDR3 totals 17 residues. Germline CDR1 MNHEY, CDR2 SMNVEV (reference sequence). Unmatched junction bases numbered 11, after V lost 5 bases and J lost 4 bases. The CDR3 nucleotides are TGTGCCAGCAGTGCACCAGGGGGTCCCAAATATAATTCACCCCTCCACTTT. Translating it yields CASSAPGGPKYNSPLHF.

This chain uses TRBV29-1 with TRBJ2-2; D unresolved. The CDR3 is made up of 13 amino acids. The V gene lost 7 bases and the J gene lost 1 base, with 10 bases spanning the gap. Per germline, CDR1 SQVTM and CDR2 ANQGSEA. The CDR3, as DNA: TGCAGCGGCCTAACAGAGAACACCGGGGAGCTGTTTTTT. This translates into CSGLTENTGELFF.

The V and J genes are TRBV27 and TRBJ2-1, with 8 bases matching TRBD2. Trimming took 3 bases from V and 3 from J; bases not matched to a gene: 7. Per germline, CDR1 MNHEY and CDR2 SMNVEV (reference sequence). The CDR3 is 16 residues long. The CDR3, as DNA: TGTGCCAGCAGTTTCCATTTTGCGGGGGGCTACAATGAGCAGTTCTTC. It yields the protein CASSFHFAGGYNEQFF.

The CDR3 DNA is TGTGCCAGCAGTTCCGCGCTCTCTGGAAACACCATATATTTT. Its protein product is CASSSALSGNTIYF. The chain is built from TRBV6-5 and TRBJ1-3; no clear D. Germline-derived CDR1 and CDR2 are MNHEY and SVGAGI. Trimming shortened V by 4 bases and J by 0 bases, and 7 bases separated the two germline ends. The CDR3 totals 14 residues.

V is TRBV4-1 and J is TRBJ2-2, with 10 bases lining up with TRBD2. Per germline, CDR1 MGHRA and CDR2 YSYEKL. The CDR3 length is 14 residues. V shed 4 bases and J 7 bases; nucleotides not matched to a gene: 3. The CDR3: CASSLRTSGGELFF. The CDR3 nucleotides are TGCGCCAGCAGCCTTAGGACTAGCGGCGGGGAGCTGTTTTTT.

This clone was seen a single time. This chain uses TRBV7-9 with TRBJ1-3; 7 positions match TRBD1. The germline V gene has CDR1 SEHNR and CDR2 FQNEAQ (reference sequence). V lost 5 bases, J lost 4 bases, and 8 bases stayed unmatched. This CDR3 region has 15 residues. CDR3 in DNA: TGTGCCAGCAGCGAAGCCGGGACAGAAGGAAACACCATATATTTT. Its protein product is CASSEAGTEGNTIYF.

The chain couples TRBV29-1 to TRBJ2-1; 11 nucleotides agree with TRBD1. The CDR3 spans 12 residues. V shed 7 bases, J shed 5 bases, and the junction held 1 base outside the gene matches. The V gene's germline CDR1 is SQVTM and CDR2 ANQGSEA. The CDR3 DNA reads TGCAGCGCGGGACAGGGGGACAATGAGCAGTTCTTC. It is translated as CSAGQGDNEQFF.

This sequence joins TRBV11-2 and TRBJ1-1; no clear D gene. Germline CDR1 reads SGHAT; CDR2 reads FQNNGV. This CDR3 is built from 12 residues. V lost 5 bases and J lost 2, with 6 bases in between. The CDR3 region is CASSPSNTEAFF. DNA of the CDR3: TGTGCCAGCAGCCCTAGTAACACTGAAGCTTTCTTT. Filled out from reference TRBV11-2 and TRBJ1-1, the complete variable domain reads EAGVAQSPRYKIIEKRQSVAFWCNPISGHATLYWYQQILGQGPKLLIQFQNNGVVDDSQLPKDRFSAERLKGVDSTLKIQPAKLEDSAVYLCASSPSNTEAFFGQGTRLTVV.

This chain connects TRBV29-1 to TRBJ1-1, with TRBD1 matching 9 bases. The junction had 5 bases not matched to a gene; V was cut back by 3 bases and J by 6 bases. There are 13 residues in the CDR3. Per the germline V gene, CDR1 is SQVTM and CDR2 is ANQGSEA. The CDR3: CSVDTGGLAEAFF. CDR3 DNA sequence: TGCAGCGTTGATACAGGGGGCTTGGCTGAAGCTTTCTTT. The variable domain in full, completed from reference TRBV29-1 and TRBJ1-1, reads SAVISQKPSRDICQRGTSLTIQCQVDSQVTMMFWYRQQPGQSLTLIATANQGSEATYESGFVIDKFPISRPNLTFSTLTVSNMSPEDSSIYLCSVDTGGLAEAFFGQGTRLTVV.

The rearrangement joins TRBV27 to TRBJ1-6; D is uncertain. Germline V CDR1 and CDR2: MNHEY, SMNVEV (reference sequence). The CDR3 covers 14 residues. V lost 0 bases to trimming and J lost 6 bases, with 6 bases between them. The CDR3 nucleotides are TGTGCCAGCAGTTTATCGATGGCTAATTCACCCCTCCACTTT. Translated: CASSLSMANSPLHF.

The chain joins TRBV29-1 to TRBJ1-2, with unresolved D. V was pared by 4 bases and J by 2 bases, with 5 bases between. CDR1 is SQVTM and CDR2 is ANQGSEA in the germline V gene. The CDR3 has 11 amino acids. CDR3 nucleotide sequence: TGCAGCGTTGTCCAAAACTATGGCTACACCTTC. Its protein is CSVVQNYGYTF.

The chain uses TRBV5-4 and TRBJ2-3, with 12 nucleotides matching TRBD2. The CDR3 runs to 16 residues. Germline lookup yields CDR1 SGHNT and CDR2 YYREEE (reference sequence). Trimming removed 0 bases from V and 2 bases from J; junction bases left unmatched: 1. The DNA of the CDR3 is TGTGCCAGCAGCTTGGGACTAGCGGGGGTCACAGATACGCAGTATTTT. This gives the protein CASSLGLAGVTDTQYF. Using reference TRBV5-4 and TRBJ2-3 for the parts outside the CDR3, the full variable domain is ETGVTQSPTHLIKTRGQQVTLRCSSQSGHNTVSWYQQALGQGPQFIFQYYREEENGRGNFPPRFSGLQFPNYSSELNVNALELDDSALYLCASSLGLAGVTDTQYFGPGTRLTVL.

This clone was seen a handful of times. The genes are TRBV4-1 and TRBJ2-1; D uncertain. The germline V gene has CDR1 MGHRA and CDR2 YSYEKL. The CDR3 has 11 amino acids. Between the trimmed V and J ends, which lost 6 bases and 4 bases, there was a span of 4 bases. The CDR3 protein is CASSYYNEQFF. CDR3 sequence (DNA): TGCGCCAGCAGTTATTACAATGAGCAGTTCTTC.

This clone came up a few times. This chain uses TRBV6-5 with TRBJ2-7; D possibly corresponds to TRBD2 (6 bases). The CDR3 has 14 amino acids. V was cut by 2 bases and J by 2 bases, with 10 bases left in between. Per germline, CDR1 MNHEY and CDR2 SVGAGI. The CDR3 nucleotides are TGTGCCAGCAGTTACCGTCCGGGAGCCTACGAGCAGTACTTC. This translates into CASSYRPGAYEQYF.

There are a few counts of this clone. The chain couples TRBV5-4 to TRBJ1-1; TRBD1 agrees at 7 bases. There are 13 residues in the CDR3. Germline CDR1 and CDR2: SGHNT and YYREEE (reference sequence). The junction had 2 bases not matched to a gene; V was cut back by 0 bases and J by 6 bases. CDR3 in DNA: TGTGCCAGCAGCTTGGAGGGGGCGTCTGAAGCTTTCTTT. Translated, it gives CASSLEGASEAFF.

This rearrangement joins TRBV6-6 to TRBJ2-5, with 7 bases fitting TRBD1. The length of the CDR3 is 15 residues. After removal of 6 bases from V and 2 bases from J, the junction contained 9 bases not matched to a gene. The V gene's germline CDR1 is MNHNY and CDR2 SVGAGI (reference sequence). The CDR3 is CASSLGQALQETQYF. CDR3 coding DNA: TGTGCCAGCAGCTTAGGACAGGCGCTGCAAGAGACCCAGTACTTC.

The rearrangement links TRBV13 to TRBJ2-5; possibly TRBD2 for D (5 bases). V was trimmed by 3 bases and J by 1 base, leaving 15 bases between them. Germline V gene sequence: CDR1 PRHDT, CDR2 FYEKMQ (reference sequence). The CDR3 runs 16 residues. CDR3: CASSLVWEQGQETQYF. The CDR3 coding sequence is TGTGCCAGCAGCTTGGTCTGGGAGCAAGGCCAAGAGACCCAGTACTTC.